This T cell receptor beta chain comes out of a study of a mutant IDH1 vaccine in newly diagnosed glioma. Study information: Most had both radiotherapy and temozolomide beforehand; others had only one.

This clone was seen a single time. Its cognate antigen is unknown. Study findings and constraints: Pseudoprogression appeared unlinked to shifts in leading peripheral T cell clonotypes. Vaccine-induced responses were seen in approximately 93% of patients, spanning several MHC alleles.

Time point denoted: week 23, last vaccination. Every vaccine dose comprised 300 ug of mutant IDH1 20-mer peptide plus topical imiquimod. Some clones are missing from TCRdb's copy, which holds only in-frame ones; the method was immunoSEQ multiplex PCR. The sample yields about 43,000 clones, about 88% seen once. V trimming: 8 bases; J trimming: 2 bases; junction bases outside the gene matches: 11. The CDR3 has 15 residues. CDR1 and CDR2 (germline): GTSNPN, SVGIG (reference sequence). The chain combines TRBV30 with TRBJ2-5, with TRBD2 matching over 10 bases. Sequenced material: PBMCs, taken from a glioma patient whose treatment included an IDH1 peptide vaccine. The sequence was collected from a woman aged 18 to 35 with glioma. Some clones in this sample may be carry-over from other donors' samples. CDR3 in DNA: TGTGCCAGTGGACTAGCGGCTCGGTGGCAAGAGACCCAGTACTTC. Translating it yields CASGLAARWQETQYF.